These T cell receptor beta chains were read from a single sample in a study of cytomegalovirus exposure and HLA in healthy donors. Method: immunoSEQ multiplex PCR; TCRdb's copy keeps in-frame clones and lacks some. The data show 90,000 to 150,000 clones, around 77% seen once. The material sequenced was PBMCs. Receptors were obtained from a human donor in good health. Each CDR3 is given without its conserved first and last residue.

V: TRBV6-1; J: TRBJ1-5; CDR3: ASSEGTGTPYKPQH
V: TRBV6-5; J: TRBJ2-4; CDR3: ASSYSSGTNSQY
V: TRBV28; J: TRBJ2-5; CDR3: ASSSSLETQY
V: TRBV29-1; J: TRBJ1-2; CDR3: SVEDSGTRSYGYT
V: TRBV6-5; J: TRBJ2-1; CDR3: ASSYSRIVGDNEQF
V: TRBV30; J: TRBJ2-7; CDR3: AWSMGDEQY
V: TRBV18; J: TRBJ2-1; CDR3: ASSPPLVVSYNEQF
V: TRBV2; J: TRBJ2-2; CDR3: ASSQTRGFGELF
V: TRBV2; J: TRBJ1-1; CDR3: ASSEDRGLFLEAF
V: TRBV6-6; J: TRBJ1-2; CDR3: ASSETGLNYGYT
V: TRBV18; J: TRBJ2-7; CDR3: ASSTTGYEQY
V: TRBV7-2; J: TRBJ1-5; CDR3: ASSLGENQPQH
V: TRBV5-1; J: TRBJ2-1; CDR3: ASSLLFGYDEQF
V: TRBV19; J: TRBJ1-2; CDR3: ASSYWGQENYGYT
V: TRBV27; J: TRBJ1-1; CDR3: ASSLYGSGGMNTEAF
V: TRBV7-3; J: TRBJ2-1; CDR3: ASSSTPGLGLNEQF
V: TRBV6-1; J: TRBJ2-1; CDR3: ASSDAGRRYEQF
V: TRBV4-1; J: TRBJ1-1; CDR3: ASSQARGLSTEAF
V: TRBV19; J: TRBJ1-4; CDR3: ASSIDTGALNEKLF
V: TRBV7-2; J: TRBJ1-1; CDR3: ASSPGQPGTEAF
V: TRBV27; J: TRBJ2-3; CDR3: ASSLQGTLRGTQY
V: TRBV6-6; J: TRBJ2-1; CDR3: ASKGRGRSSYNEQF
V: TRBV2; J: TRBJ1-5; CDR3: ASRAGHSNQPQH
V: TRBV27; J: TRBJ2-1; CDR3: ASSLSRGGPHSEQF
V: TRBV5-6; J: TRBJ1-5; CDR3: ASSLDGGLQPQH
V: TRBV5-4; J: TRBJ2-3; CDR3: ASSLRTSGRTDTQY
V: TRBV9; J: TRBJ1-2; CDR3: ASSVEAGQGYT
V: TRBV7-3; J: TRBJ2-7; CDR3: ASSPQTGSTKY
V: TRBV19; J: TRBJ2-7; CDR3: ASSGQGQNLYEQY
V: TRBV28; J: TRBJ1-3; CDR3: ASSPTSSRGNTIY
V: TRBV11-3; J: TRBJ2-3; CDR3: ASSLDEERDPDTQY
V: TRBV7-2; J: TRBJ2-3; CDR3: ASSTGTRVNTQY
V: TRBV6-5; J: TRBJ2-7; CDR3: ASSSRSGTGAGEQY
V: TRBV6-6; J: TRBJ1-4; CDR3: ASSYTDSNEKLF
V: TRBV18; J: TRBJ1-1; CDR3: ASSPPTGDPREAF
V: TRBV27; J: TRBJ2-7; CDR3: ASSLSTGGTYEQY
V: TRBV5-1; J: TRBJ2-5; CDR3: ASRGDQETQY
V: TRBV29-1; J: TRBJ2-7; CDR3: SVEGQSYEQY
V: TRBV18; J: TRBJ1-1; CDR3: ASSPTGLMNTEAF
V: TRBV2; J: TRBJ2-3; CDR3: ASSGGRAPDTQY
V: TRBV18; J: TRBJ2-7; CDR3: ASSPPGQGDYEQY